Below, 5 T cell receptor beta chains from the same sample are listed, as sequenced in a study of human T cells and chemical hapten exposure. Time point in this sample: patch test 1, 2 weeks after DPC sensitization. Treatment defined: therapeutic diphenylcyclopropenone sensitization with weekly scalp DPC. The authors' total RNA extraction used unfractionated whole blood. TCRdb independently ran MiXCR on the RACE reads; one entry per CDR3 protein. This sample has under 40,000 distinct CDR3 sequences, with 5% to 8% found just once. The material was whole blood, obtained in connection with sensitization to the hapten diphenylcyclopropenone (DPC). The receptor set was obtained from a woman younger than 45 with alopecia areata. Some clones in this sample may be carry-over from other donors' samples.

This clonotype was observed a few times. The chain is built from TRBV6-5 and TRBJ2-7, with a weak D call TRBD1 (6 bases). This CDR3 region has 14 residues. Trimming cost V 6 bases and J 0 bases, with 12 bases left between them. The germline CDR1 and CDR2 sequences are MNHEY and SVGAGI. The CDR3 sequence is CASRRDRSSYEQYF. CDR3 DNA: TGTGCCAGCAGGAGAGACAGGTCCTCCTACGAGCAGTACTTC.

The chain is built from TRBV12-3 or TRBV12-4 and TRBJ2-6, with D possibly TRBD2 on 6 matching bases. This CDR3 comprises 17 residues. The V and J ends lost 3 bases and 2 bases respectively, with 14 bases between them. As DNA, the CDR3 is TGTGCCAGCAGTTTTGGGATCGGAGGGGCTGGGGCCAACGTCCTGACTTTC. Translated, it gives CASSFGIGGAGANVLTF.

This clonotype was detected only a few times. This chain joins TRBV9 and TRBJ2-7; D may correspond to TRBD1 or TRBD2 (6 bases each). This CDR3 comprises 15 residues. Per the germline V gene, CDR1 is SGDLS and CDR2 is YYNGEE. V lost 0 bases, J lost 6 bases, and 16 bases lay in between. The CDR3 loop reads CASSVDGGPPGEQYF. DNA of the CDR3: TGTGCCAGCAGCGTAGACGGGGGCCCCCCGGGCGAGCAGTACTTC.

This clonotype was recorded at least ten times. The chain links TRBV7-6 to TRBJ2-1; D unclear. Germline loops: CDR1 SGHVS, CDR2 FNYEAQ. Trimming stripped 5 bases from V and 8 bases from J, with 13 bases between. The CDR3 contains 13 residues. CDR3 region: CASSPPYLDEQFF. CDR3 nucleotides: TGTGCCAGCAGCCCCCCCTACTTAGATGAGCAGTTCTTC. Looking up the rest from reference TRBV7-6 and TRBJ2-1 gives the full variable domain: GAGVSQSPRYKVTKRGQDVALRCDPISGHVSLYWYRQALGQGPEFLTYFNYEAQQDKSGLPNDRFSAERPEGSISTLTIQRTEQRDSAMYRCASSPPYLDEQFFGPGTRLTVL.

This clonotype was picked up many times. The rearrangement links TRBV20-1 to TRBJ1-6; tentatively, D is TRBD1 (5 bases). Trimming left V 2 bases short and J 0 bases short, with 14 bases between. Germline CDR1 DFQATT, CDR2 SNEGSKA (reference sequence). The CDR3 runs 17 residues. The CDR3 sequence: CSARQRQRSSYNSPLHF. CDR3 DNA sequence: TGCAGTGCTAGACAGAGACAGAGGAGCTCCTATAATTCACCCCTCCACTTT.